Below, one T cell receptor (beta chain) is given with its context. Here immunoSEQ multiplex PCR was the method, and the copy in TCRdb shows in-frame clones only, minus some. The sample contains some 530,000 clones, around 85% of which appear only once. This sample is part of a study of blood T cell repertoires in COVID-19. Study context: COVID-19 samples from acute and convalescent phases originated in the United States, Italy and Spain.

This receptor was identified in a woman between 55 and 75 years old who had recovered from COVID-19. Material: PBMCs or T cells enriched from blood (not recorded which).

The CDR3 DNA sequence: TGTGCCAGCAGCCCCACCACCGGGACAGGGAACTACGAGCAGTACTTC. This gives the protein CASSPTTGTGNYEQYF. V is TRBV7-2 and J is TRBJ2-7, with TRBD1 matching over 9 bases. V lost 5 bases and J lost 3; bases outside the gene matches: 11. CDR1 is SGHTA and CDR2 is FQGNSA in the germline V gene. The CDR3 contains 16 residues. Variable domain in full (rest from reference TRBV7-2 and TRBJ2-7): GAGVSQSPSNKVTEKGKDVELRCDPISGHTALYWYRQSLGQGLEFLIYFQGNSAPDKSGLPSDRFSAERTGGSVSTLTIQRTQQEDSAVYLCASSPTTGTGNYEQYFGPGTRLTVT.